The sequence of this TCR beta chain was determined in a study of cytomegalovirus exposure and HLA in healthy donors. Notes on the study in general: In an earlier analysis, in approximately 570 donors, most V segments appeared productive either ~87% or ~30% of the time. Reports showed the classifier diagnosing cytomegalovirus status with high specificity and sensitivity.

On this clone: Its antigen is still unknown.

This CDR3 is 13 amino acids long. The ends lost 6 bases at V and 3 bases at J; junction bases unmatched: 4. Germline V gene sequence: CDR1 LNHDA, CDR2 SQIVND (reference sequence). PCR amplification relied on 60 Vbeta primers (plus 13 Jbeta primers). Sequencing used immunoSEQ multiplex PCR; TCRdb keeps in-frame clones, though not all of them. The sample consists of roughly 260,000 clones, roughly 81% of them appearing once. The TCR originated in a woman in her thirties or forties in good health and CMV-seropositive. This sequence joins TRBV19 and TRBJ2-5; 7 positions agree with TRBD2. The sample was PBMCs. CDR3 amino acids: CASSRTRKETQYF. CDR3 sequence (DNA): TGTGCCAGTAGCCGGACTAGGAAAGAGACCCAGTACTTC.